These 25 T cell receptor beta chains originate from one sample sequenced in a study of shared clonotypes between healthy human individuals. Sequencing used immunoSEQ multiplex PCR; TCRdb keeps in-frame clones, though not all of them. There are roughly 2.5 million clones in the sample; approximately 90% occur only once, and about 0.13% lies in the top ten. Material: naive CD4+ T cells sorted from blood. Documented subset: CD45RA+ positively selected. These receptor sequences come from a young man in good health.

The chain couples TRBV10-3 to TRBJ2-2; 10 bases are a match to TRBD2. The length of the CDR3 is 16 residues. CDR1 ENHRY and CDR2 SYGVKD come from the germline V gene. V shed 3 bases, J shed 4 bases, and the junction held 5 bases outside the gene matches. The CDR3 is CAISERTSGSTGELFF. The CDR3 nucleotides are TGTGCCATCAGTGAACGGACTAGCGGTAGCACCGGGGAGCTGTTTTTT.

Regarding this clone: The same CDR3 can be traced to other DNA sequences in this sample. This rearrangement joins TRBV5-1 to TRBJ2-7; 7 bases are a match to TRBD2. Per the germline V gene, CDR1 is SGHRS and CDR2 is YFSETQ. The CDR3 sequence is 13 residues long. J was trimmed by 3 bases and V by 0 bases; bases with no gene match: 0. The CDR3 here is CASSLASGYEQYF. In nucleotides, the CDR3 is TGCGCCAGCAGCTTGGCTAGCGGCTACGAGCAGTACTTC.

CDR3: CASSAGNGATNEKLFF. The CDR3 DNA reads TGTGCCAGCAGCGCAGGGAACGGGGCAACTAATGAAAAACTGTTTTTT. This chain links TRBV7-9 with TRBJ1-4; weak D call: TRBD1 (5 bases). Germline CDR1 SEHNR, CDR2 FQNEAQ (reference sequence). The CDR3 extends over 16 amino acids. Trimming pared 5 bases from V and 0 bases from J, leaving 13 bases between.

On this clone itself: The junction shows a germline mismatch at one end, possibly a read error. This sequence joins TRBV5-1 and TRBJ1-4; D may be TRBD1 (5 bases). In germline, CDR1 is SGHRS, CDR2 YFSETQ. The CDR3 runs 14 residues. CDR3 nucleotides: TGCGCCAGCAGTTTGGGGGACGTGTCCGAAAAACTGTTTTTT. It specifies CASSLGDVSEKLFF. The whole variable domain, remainder taken from reference TRBV5-1 and TRBJ1-4, is KAGVTQTPRYLIKTRGQQVTLSCSPISGHRSVSWYQQTPGQGLQFLFEYFSETQRNKGNFPGRFSGRQFSNSRSEMNVSTLELGDSALYLCASSLGDVSEKLFFGSGTQLSVL.

The chain has TRBV20-1 and TRBJ2-1; unclear D gene. The CDR3 length is 11 residues. Trimming left V 3 bases short and J 10 bases short, with 10 bases between. CDR1 and CDR2 (germline): DFQATT, SNEGSKA (reference sequence). CDR3 residues: CSARSGREQFF. The DNA of the CDR3 is TGCAGTGCTAGGTCCGGCCGCGAGCAGTTCTTC.

On this clone itself: Within the sample, other DNA sequences also encode this same CDR3. The chain is built from TRBV6-5 and TRBJ2-3; tentatively, D is TRBD1 or TRBD2 (5 bases each). Germline V gene data show CDR1 as MNHEY and CDR2 as SVGAGI. Trimming took off 2 bases at V and 1 base at J, with 10 bases between the two ends. The CDR3 spans 15 residues. CDR3 loop: CASSYGGAGTDTQYF. For the CDR3, the DNA is TGTGCCAGCAGTTACGGGGGAGCAGGCACAGATACGCAGTATTTT.

This clone was counted a single time. The chain carries TRBV15 and TRBJ1-2, with D perhaps matching TRBD1 (5 bases). The CDR3 is 14 residues long. Germline V gene sequence: CDR1 LNHNV, CDR2 YYDKDF (reference sequence). Deletions cut 0 bases from V and 4 bases from J, with 9 bases between. CDR3 sequence: CATSRDRDGYGYTF. CDR3 DNA: TGTGCCACCAGCAGAGATCGGGACGGCTATGGCTACACCTTC. Complete variable domain (other parts from reference TRBV15 and TRBJ1-2): DAMVIQNPRYQVTQFGKPVTLSCSQTLNHNVMYWYQQKSSQAPKLLFHYYDKDFNNEADTPDNFQSRRPNTSFCFLDIRSPGLGDTAMYLCATSRDRDGYGYTFGSGTRLTVV.

This rearrangement joins TRBV2 to TRBJ1-1; D call uncertain. Germline CDR1 and CDR2: SNHLY and FYNNEI. The CDR3 covers 13 residues. Between the trimmed V and J ends, which lost 2 bases and 0 bases, there was a span of 4 bases. The CDR3: CASSEHVNTEAFF. The CDR3 DNA sequence: TGTGCCAGCAGTGAACACGTGAACACTGAAGCTTTCTTT.

The count of this clone is one. This rearrangement joins TRBV2 to TRBJ2-3; 12 positions match TRBD2. CDR3 size: 15 residues. CDR1 is SNHLY and CDR2 is FYNNEI in the germline V gene. V lost 6 bases and J lost 3; bases outside the gene matches: 4. For the CDR3, the DNA is TGTGCCAGCAGCATACTAGCGGGAGGTACAGATACGCAGTATTTT. This sequence encodes CASSILAGGTDTQYF.

A remark on this clone: This specimen includes other DNA sequences encoding the same CDR3. This rearrangement joins TRBV5-5 to TRBJ2-7, with 12 bases identical to TRBD2. CDR3 length equals 15 residues. Germline V lookup: CDR1 SGHKS, CDR2 YYEKEE (reference sequence). The junction had 4 bases not matched to a gene; V was cut back by 4 bases and J by 2 bases. The CDR3 spells CASSLGLAGTYEQYF. The CDR3, as DNA: TGTGCCAGCAGCCTAGGACTAGCGGGAACCTACGAGCAGTACTTC.

The J gene is TRBJ1-4, the V gene TRBV7-9, with D tentatively TRBD1 (6 bases). Per germline, CDR1 SEHNR and CDR2 FQNEAQ (reference sequence). Trimming pared 8 bases from V and 5 bases from J, leaving 15 bases between. The CDR3 consists of 14 residues. The CDR3: CASSPGTQNEKLFF. CDR3 bases: TGTGCCAGCTCCCCCGGGACACAGAATGAAAAACTGTTTTTT.

This clone appeared once. The chain uses TRBV7-8 and TRBJ2-7; TRBD1 or TRBD2 may be the D gene (5 bases each). Looked up from germline, CDR1 is SGHVS and CDR2 is FQNEAQ. The V end lost 4 bases, the J end lost 3 bases, and 16 bases lay between the germline ends. CDR3 length: 15 residues. The CDR3 sequence: CASSWGRLNIYEQYF. CDR3 DNA sequence: TGTGCCAGCAGCTGGGGACGCCTTAATATCTACGAGCAGTACTTC.

J is TRBJ1-1 and V is TRBV6-1, with a tentative D call TRBD1 (5 bases). The V gene's germline CDR1 is MNHNS and CDR2 SASEGT. Trimming shortened V by 4 bases and J by 0 bases, and 12 bases separated the two germline ends. The CDR3 has 15 residues. CDR3 protein: CASSVQGGMNTEAFF. CDR3 nucleotides: TGTGCCAGCAGTGTCCAGGGTGGTATGAACACTGAAGCTTTCTTT.

The chain is built from TRBV19 and TRBJ2-7, with TRBD1 matching over 9 bases. The CDR3 totals 15 residues. V gave up 5 bases and J gave up 5 bases; unmatched junction bases: 10. CDR1 LNHDA and CDR2 SQIVND come from the germline V gene (reference sequence). Here the CDR3 reads CASSHPGTGRDEQYF. DNA for the CDR3: TGTGCCAGTAGTCACCCCGGGACAGGGCGCGACGAGCAGTACTTC.

The chain carries TRBV5-1 and TRBJ1-4; 9 nucleotides line up with TRBD1. CDR1 SGHRS and CDR2 YFSETQ come from the germline V gene. The length of the CDR3 is 17 residues. V gave up 0 bases and J gave up 2 bases; unmatched junction bases: 5. CDR3 amino acids: CASSLAYRGPTNEKLFF. The CDR3 DNA reads as TGCGCCAGCAGCTTGGCCTACAGGGGGCCCACTAATGAAAAACTGTTTTTT.

This chain uses TRBV18 with TRBJ2-5, with 8 bases aligning to TRBD1. The CDR3 consists of 15 residues. V shed 4 bases and J 3 bases; nucleotides not matched to a gene: 7. Germline CDR1 reads KGHSH; CDR2 reads LQKENI. In DNA form, the CDR3 reads TGTGCCAGCTCACGTAGTACAGGGGGAAAAGAGACCCAGTACTTC. Translating gives CASSRSTGGKETQYF. The complete variable domain, with remaining parts taken from reference TRBV18 and TRBJ2-5, reads NAGVMQNPRHLVRRRGQEARLRCSPMKGHSHVYWYRQLPEEGLKFMVYLQKENIIDESGMPKERFSAEFPKEGPSILRIQQVVRGDSAAYFCASSRSTGGKETQYFGPGTRLLVL.

The chain couples TRBV13 to TRBJ2-7, with TRBD1 as a possible D gene (5 bases). CDR3 length: 15 amino acids. Germline V CDR1 and CDR2: PRHDT, FYEKMQ (reference sequence). The V end was cut by 1 base, the J end by 2 bases, with 12 bases between. CDR3 in amino acids: CASSLAWGPTYEQYF. DNA for the CDR3: TGTGCCAGCAGCTTAGCTTGGGGCCCTACCTACGAGCAGTACTTC.

The chain joins TRBV7-2 to TRBJ2-2; D might be TRBD2 (5 bases). Germline V gene lookup returns CDR1 SGHTA and CDR2 FQGNSA. The CDR3 loop spans 15 amino acids. V was clipped by 1 base and J by 1 base, with 7 bases between them. As DNA, the CDR3 is TGTGCCAGCAGCTTAGGTACTAGGAACACCGGGGAGCTGTTTTTT. Translated: CASSLGTRNTGELFF.

This rearrangement joins TRBV6-5 to TRBJ1-2, with 11 bases aligning to TRBD1. V dropped 6 bases and J dropped 4; count of bases not matched to a gene: 7. The CDR3 runs 15 residues. CDR1 is MNHEY and CDR2 is SVGAGI in the germline V gene. The CDR3 region has the DNA TGTGCCAGCAGGCGAGGGACAGGGGGAATCTATGGCTACACCTTC. Its translation: CASRRGTGGIYGYTF.

This chain uses TRBV30 with TRBJ2-7; TRBD2 aligns across 9 bases. The CDR3 totals 11 residues. Germline CDR1 and CDR2: GTSNPN and SVGIG (reference sequence). The CDR3 DNA sequence: TGTGCGTTAGCGGGGGCCTACGAGCAGTACTTC. Translated: CALAGAYEQYF.

The rearrangement links TRBV21-1 to TRBJ2-7. TRBV21-1 corresponds to a pseudogene. This CDR3 has 14 residues. The CDR3 loop is CASSKRGLGYEQYF. CDR3 sequence (DNA): TGTGCCAGCAGCAAGAGGGGCTTGGGGTACGAGCAGTACTTC.

The J gene is TRBJ2-2, the V gene TRBV10-3; 7 bases agree with TRBD1. Germline CDR1 and CDR2: ENHRY and SYGVKD. V was pared by 4 bases and J by 4 bases, with 0 bases of the junction left unmatched. CDR3 length: 13 amino acids. CDR3 coding DNA: TGTGCCATCAGTGGACAGGGCACCGGGGAGCTGTTTTTT. Its translation is CAISGQGTGELFF.

V is TRBV27 and J is TRBJ2-1; 11 positions match TRBD2. CDR1 is MNHEY, CDR2 SMNVEV, per germline (reference sequence). The trim removed 5 bases at V and 0 bases at J, leaving 6 bases unmatched. The CDR3 has 17 residues. CDR3 DNA: TGTGCCAGCAGTCCGAGACTAGCGGGATTCTCCTACAATGAGCAGTTCTTC. Translating it yields CASSPRLAGFSYNEQFF.

This chain connects TRBV5-1 to TRBJ2-1; D not certain. The CDR3 is 15 residues long. V lost 4 bases to trimming and J lost 7 bases, with 18 bases between them. Germline V gene lookup returns CDR1 SGHRS and CDR2 YFSETQ. The CDR3 DNA is TGCGCCAGCAGCCCGACACCCCTGGCGGAGAATGAGCAGTTCTTC. Translated, it gives CASSPTPLAENEQFF.

The CDR3 nucleotides read TGTGCCTGGAATCGGGACAGGAGCTCCTACGAGCAGTACTTC. Amino acids: CAWNRDRSSYEQYF. The V gene is TRBV30, the J gene TRBJ2-7; 8 bases agree with TRBD1. Germline CDR1 reads GTSNPN; CDR2 reads SVGIG (reference sequence). The CDR3 spans 14 residues. Unmatched junction bases numbered 5, after V lost 4 bases and J lost 0 bases.